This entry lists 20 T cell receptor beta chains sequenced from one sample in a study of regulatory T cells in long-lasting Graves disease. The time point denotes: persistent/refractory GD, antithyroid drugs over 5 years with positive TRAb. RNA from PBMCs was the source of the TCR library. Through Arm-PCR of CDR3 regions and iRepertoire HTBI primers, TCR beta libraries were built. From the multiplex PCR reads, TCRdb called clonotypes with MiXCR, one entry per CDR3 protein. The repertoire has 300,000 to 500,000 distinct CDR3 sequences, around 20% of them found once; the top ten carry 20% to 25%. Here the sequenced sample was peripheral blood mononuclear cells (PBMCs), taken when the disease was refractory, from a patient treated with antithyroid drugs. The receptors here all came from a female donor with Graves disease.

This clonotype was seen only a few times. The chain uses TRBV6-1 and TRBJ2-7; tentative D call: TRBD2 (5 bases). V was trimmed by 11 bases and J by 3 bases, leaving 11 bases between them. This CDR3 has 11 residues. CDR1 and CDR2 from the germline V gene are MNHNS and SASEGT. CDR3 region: CACGDYYEQYF. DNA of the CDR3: TGTGCCTGCGGAGACTACTACGAGCAGTACTTC.

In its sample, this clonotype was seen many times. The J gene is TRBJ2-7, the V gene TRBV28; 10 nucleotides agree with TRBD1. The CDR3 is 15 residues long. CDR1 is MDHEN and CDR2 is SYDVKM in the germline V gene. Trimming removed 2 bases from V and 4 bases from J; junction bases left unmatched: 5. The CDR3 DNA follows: TGTGCCAGCAGTTTACCTGGGACAGGGGTGTACGAGCAGTACTTC. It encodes CASSLPGTGVYEQYF.

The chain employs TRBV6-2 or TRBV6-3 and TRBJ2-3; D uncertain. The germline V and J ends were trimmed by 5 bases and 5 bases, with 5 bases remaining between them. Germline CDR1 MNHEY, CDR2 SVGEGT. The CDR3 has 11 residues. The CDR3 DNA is TGTGCCAGCAGTCGGGTAGATACGCAGTATTTT. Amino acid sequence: CASSRVDTQYF.

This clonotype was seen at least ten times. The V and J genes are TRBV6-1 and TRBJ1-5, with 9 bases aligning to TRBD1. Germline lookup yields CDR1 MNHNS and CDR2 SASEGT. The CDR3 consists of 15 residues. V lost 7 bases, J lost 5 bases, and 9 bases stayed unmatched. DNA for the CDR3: TGTGCCAGCACTCCGGGACAGGGTGTTCATCAGCCCCAGCATTTT. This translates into CASTPGQGVHQPQHF.

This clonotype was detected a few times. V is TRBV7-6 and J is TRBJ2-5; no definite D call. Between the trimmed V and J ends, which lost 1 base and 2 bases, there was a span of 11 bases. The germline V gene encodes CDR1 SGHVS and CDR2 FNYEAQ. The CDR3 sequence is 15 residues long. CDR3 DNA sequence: TGTGCCAGCAGCTTAGGTCGCTATCCTCAAGAGACCCAGTACTTC. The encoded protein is CASSLGRYPQETQYF.

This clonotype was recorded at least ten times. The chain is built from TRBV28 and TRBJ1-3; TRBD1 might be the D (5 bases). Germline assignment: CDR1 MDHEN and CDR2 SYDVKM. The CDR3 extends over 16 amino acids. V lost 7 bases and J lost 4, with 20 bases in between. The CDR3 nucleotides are TGTGCCAGCACGGGCCATGTCGGGGCTGGGGGAAACACCATATATTTT. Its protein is CASTGHVGAGGNTIYF. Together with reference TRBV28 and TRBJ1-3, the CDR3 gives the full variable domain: DVKVTQSSRYLVKRTGEKVFLECVQDMDHENMFWYRQDPGLGLRLIYFSYDVKMKEKGDIPEGYSVSREKKERFSLILESASTNQTSMYLCASTGHVGAGGNTIYFGEGSWLTVV.

CDR3 coding DNA: TGCAGTGCTTCCCACCCCCGTGACAGGGGGCGTGGGGAGCAGTACTTC. Protein sequence: CSASHPRDRGRGEQYF. The chain has TRBV20-1 and TRBJ2-7; 10 positions match TRBD1. The germline V gene has CDR1 DFQATT and CDR2 SNEGSKA (reference sequence). Losses at the gene ends were 5 bases for V and 7 bases for J; bases not matched to a gene: 17. This CDR3 is 16 amino acids long.

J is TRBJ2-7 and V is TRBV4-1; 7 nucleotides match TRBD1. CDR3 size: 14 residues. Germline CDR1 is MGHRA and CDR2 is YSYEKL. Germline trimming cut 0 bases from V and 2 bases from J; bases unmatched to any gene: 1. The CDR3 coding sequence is TGCGCCAGCAGCCAAGAGACAGGGACCTACGAGCAGTACTTC. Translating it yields CASSQETGTYEQYF.

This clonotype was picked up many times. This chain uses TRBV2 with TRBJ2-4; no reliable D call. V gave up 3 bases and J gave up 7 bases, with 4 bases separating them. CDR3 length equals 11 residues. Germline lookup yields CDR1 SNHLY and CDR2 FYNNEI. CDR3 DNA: TGTGCCAGCAGTGAGGAGAACATTCAGTACTTC. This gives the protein CASSEENIQYF. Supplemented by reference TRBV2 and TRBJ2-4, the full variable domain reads EPEVTQTPSHQVTQMGQEVILRCVPISNHLYFYWYRQILGQKVEFLVSFYNNEISEKSEIFDDQFSVERPDGSNFTLKIRSTKLEDSAMYFCASSEENIQYFGAGTRLSVL.

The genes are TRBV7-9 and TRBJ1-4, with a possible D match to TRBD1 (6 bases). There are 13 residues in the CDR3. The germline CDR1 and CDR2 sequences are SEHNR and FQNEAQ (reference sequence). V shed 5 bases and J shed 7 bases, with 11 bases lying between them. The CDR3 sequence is CASSTGTFEKLFF. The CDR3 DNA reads TGTGCCAGCAGCACCGGGACATTTGAAAAACTGTTTTTT.

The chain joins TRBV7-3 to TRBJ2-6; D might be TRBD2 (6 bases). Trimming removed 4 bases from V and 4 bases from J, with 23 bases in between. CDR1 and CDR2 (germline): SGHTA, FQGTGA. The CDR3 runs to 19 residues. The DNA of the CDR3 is TGTGCCAGCAGCTCTAAGAGAAGTGGCGGGATGGCCGGGGCCAACGTCCTGACTTTC. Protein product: CASSSKRSGGMAGANVLTF.

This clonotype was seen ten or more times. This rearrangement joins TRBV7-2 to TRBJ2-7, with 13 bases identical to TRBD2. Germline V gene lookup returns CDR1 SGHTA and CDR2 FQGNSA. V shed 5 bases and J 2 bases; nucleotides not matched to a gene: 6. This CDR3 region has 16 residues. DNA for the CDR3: TGTGCCAGCAGCCTAACTAGCGGGAGGGAAGCCTACGAGCAGTACTTC. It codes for CASSLTSGREAYEQYF.

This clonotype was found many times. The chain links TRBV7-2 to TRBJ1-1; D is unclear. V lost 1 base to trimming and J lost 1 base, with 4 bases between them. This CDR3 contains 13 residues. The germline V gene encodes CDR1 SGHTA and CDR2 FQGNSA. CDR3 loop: CASSLEQNTEAFF. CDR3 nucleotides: TGTGCCAGCAGCTTAGAACAGAACACTGAAGCTTTCTTT.

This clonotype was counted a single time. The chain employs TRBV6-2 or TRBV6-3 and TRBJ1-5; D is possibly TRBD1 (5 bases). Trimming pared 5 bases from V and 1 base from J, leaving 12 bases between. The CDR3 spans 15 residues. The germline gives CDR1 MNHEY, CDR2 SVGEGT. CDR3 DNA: TGTGCCAGCAGTGTGACAGAGTTGAGCAATCAGCCCCAGCATTTT. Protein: CASSVTELSNQPQHF.

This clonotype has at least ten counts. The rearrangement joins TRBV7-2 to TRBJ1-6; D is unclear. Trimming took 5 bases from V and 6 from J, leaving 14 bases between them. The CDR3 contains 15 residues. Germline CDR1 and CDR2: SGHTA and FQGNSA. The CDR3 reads CASSEVGRSNSPLHF. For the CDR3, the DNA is TGTGCCAGCAGCGAAGTCGGTCGAAGTAATTCACCCCTCCACTTT.

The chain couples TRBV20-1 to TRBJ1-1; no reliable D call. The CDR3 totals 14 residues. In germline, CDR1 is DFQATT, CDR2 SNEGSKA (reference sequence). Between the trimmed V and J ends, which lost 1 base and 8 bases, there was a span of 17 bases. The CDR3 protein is CSARGDVKPHEAFF. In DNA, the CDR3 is TGCAGTGCTAGAGGTGACGTCAAACCTCACGAAGCTTTCTTT.

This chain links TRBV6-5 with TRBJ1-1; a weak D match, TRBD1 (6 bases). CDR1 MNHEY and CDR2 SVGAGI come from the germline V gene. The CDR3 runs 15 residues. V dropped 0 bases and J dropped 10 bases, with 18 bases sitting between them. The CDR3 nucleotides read TGTGCCAGCAGTTACTCGAGGGGGGCAGAACTTGGAGCTTTCTTT. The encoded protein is CASSYSRGAELGAFF.

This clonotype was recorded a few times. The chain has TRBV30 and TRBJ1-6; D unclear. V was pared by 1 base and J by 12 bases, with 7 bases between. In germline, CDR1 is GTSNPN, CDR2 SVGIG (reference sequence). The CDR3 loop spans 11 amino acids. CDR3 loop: CAWSDFGPLHF. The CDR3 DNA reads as TGTGCCTGGAGTGACTTCGGACCCCTCCACTTT.

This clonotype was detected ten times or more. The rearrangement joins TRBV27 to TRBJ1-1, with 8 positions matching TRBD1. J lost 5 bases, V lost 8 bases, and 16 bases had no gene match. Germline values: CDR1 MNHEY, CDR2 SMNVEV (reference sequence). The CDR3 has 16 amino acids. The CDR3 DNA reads TGTGCCAGCCGCCCCTTCCTCGGACAGGGTAAAACTGAAGCTTTCTTT. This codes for CASRPFLGQGKTEAFF.

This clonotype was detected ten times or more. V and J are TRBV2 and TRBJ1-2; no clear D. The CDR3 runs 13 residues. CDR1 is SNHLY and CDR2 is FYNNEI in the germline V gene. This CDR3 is CAVDEGGGYGYTF. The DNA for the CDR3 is TGTGCAGTTGACGAAGGAGGAGGCTATGGCTACACCTTC.